This T cell receptor (beta chain) was profiled in a study of T cell responses to AZD1222 COVID-19 vaccine (dated by TCRdb to the early 2020s). About the full investigation: AZD1222 recipients whose second dose came at about 4 weeks and those whose second dose came at about 12 weeks were combined into one group, since spike-specific TCR depth and breadth did not differ between the two schedules. TCR sequencing was performed for about 240 trial participants, of whom 200 to 220 were given two doses of AZD1222 and around 26 were given two doses of MenACWY control vaccine. Trial participants were enrolled by age into subgroups of 18-55, 56-69 and 70-plus years, and 148, 28 and 57 TCR-sequenced participants, respectively, were included in these subgroups. The full study reports these points: Spike-specific TCR breadth and depth rose significantly after two AZD1222 doses compared with day 0 and with MenACWY recipients. Only five to seven AZD1222 recipients were SARS-CoV-2 seropositive at baseline, limiting conclusions about previously exposed vaccinees. Participants were mostly white British, with more females than males. The authors suggested clonal diversity may have been underestimated. Reportedly, close to half of the unique spike-specific TCRs recognized epitopes lying outside the regions that are mutated in the B.1.351 and B.1.1.7 variants. The 56-69-year group was small, and its depth increase did not reach significance, likely because of low power. The vaccine-associated CD4 TCRs covered the entire spike protein, and the dominant responses fell in regions 160-218 and 743-854. Because no samples from the day 14 peak response were available, repertoires could be characterized only after the peak T cell response.

The CDR3 regions of human TCRbeta chains were analyzed by immunosequencing. The original pipeline was this. Repertoire TCRs were matched against a reference library of SARS-CoV-2-specific TCRs generated with the MIRA antigen-specificity platform. Breadth was defined as the fraction of unique TCRs that were SARS-CoV-2-associated. Depth was defined as the fraction of total T cells that were SARS-CoV-2-associated. Using the MIRA data, each spike-specific TCR was mapped to the spike region that the TCR reacts to and placed in a CD4 or CD8 class. Log10-transformed breadth and depth values were compared by one-way ANOVA with Sidak's multiple comparisons tests. Entries here come from immuneACCESS through TCRdb and include only in-frame sequences with V and J called. Some clones fail to appear in such tables; in the studies checked, an unresolved V gene covers under half of the shortfall, and the cause of the remainder is unknown. The V and J calls and clone size are taken from that table; D and trimming were inferred from the DNA. This sample is represented by 110,000 or so clones; just under 90% of them were singletons. The top ten constitute around 12% of the sample.

A note on this clone: Its antigen specificity is not known. Base quality data are lacking; no much larger clone is found one base away.

From its cysteine to its phenylalanine, the CDR3 spans 15 amino acids. Only the CDR3 part of the read is kept: 45 bases, read in frame from the first base. For CDR1 and CDR2, the germline V gene lists MGHRA and YSYEKL. V has 2 bases trimmed and J has 2 bases trimmed; junction bases matching no gene number 1. In light of the paper, this sample's time point label describes: baseline before first vaccination. The vaccinee samples were drawn from two UK trials, COV001 and COV002, one of which was a single-blind randomized controlled phase 2/3 trial testing AZD1222 (ChAdOx1 nCoV-19) in healthy adults. For TCRbeta chain sequencing, PBMC samples were collected from trial participants at day 0 and at day 28 after the second dose.

The chain links TRBV4-1 with TRBJ2-7, with 12 junctional bases fitting TRBD2. This material consisted of peripheral blood, taken on day 0 of AZD1222 vaccination. The clonotype comes from an adult in good health. The base sequence is TGCGCCAGCAGCCAACTAGCGGGAGGGACCTACGAGCAGTACTTC. The resulting protein is CASSQLAGGTYEQYF.